This record looks at one T cell receptor beta chain sequence and its context. What it binds is unknown. The PCR contained 60 Vbeta and 13 Jbeta primers. In the study's own analysis: A later analysis counted around 80 million unique TCR beta chains, some 11 million shared. Profiled with immunoSEQ multiplex PCR; TCRdb holds only in-frame clones, not every one. The V and J calls and the clone size are those of that table, but D and trimming were determined from the DNA. The table records 200,000 to 250,000 clones, around 80% of them present only once. These data are taken from a study of cytomegalovirus exposure and HLA in healthy donors. Study findings and constraints: Researchers catalogued 164 TCR beta chains as cytomegalovirus-associated.

These donors, healthy bone marrow donors, were studied. CDR3 length: 12 residues. Germline V lookup: CDR1 SQVTM, CDR2 ANQGSEA. J was trimmed by 0 bases and V by 6 bases; bases with no gene match: 1. The V and J genes are TRBV29-1 and TRBJ2-5; 7 positions match TRBD1. Sequencing was performed on PBMCs. The receptor was derived from a man in his fifties or sixties in good health and CMV-seronegative. CDR3 sequence reads: CSVGGNQETQYF. The CDR3, as DNA: TGCAGCGTAGGGGGCAACCAAGAGACCCAGTACTTC.